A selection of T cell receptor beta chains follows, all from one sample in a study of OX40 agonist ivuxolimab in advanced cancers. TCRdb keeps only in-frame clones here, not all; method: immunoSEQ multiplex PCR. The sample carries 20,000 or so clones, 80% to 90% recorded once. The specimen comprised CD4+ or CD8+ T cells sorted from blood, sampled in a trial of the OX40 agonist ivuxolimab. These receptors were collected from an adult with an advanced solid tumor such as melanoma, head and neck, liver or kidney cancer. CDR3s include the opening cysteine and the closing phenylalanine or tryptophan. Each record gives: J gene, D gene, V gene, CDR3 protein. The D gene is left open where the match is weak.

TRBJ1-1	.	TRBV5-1	CASSPVRNTEAFF
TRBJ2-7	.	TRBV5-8	CASSLWAAEQYF
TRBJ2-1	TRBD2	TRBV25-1	CASSAPSGRAGLGYEQFF
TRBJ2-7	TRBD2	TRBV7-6	CASSLDASGRDQYF
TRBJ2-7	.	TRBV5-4	CASSLDHSYEQYF
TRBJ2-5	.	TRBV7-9	CASSLGVPGTGETQYF
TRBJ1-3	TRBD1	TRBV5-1	CASSGQGAGNTIYF
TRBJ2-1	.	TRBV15	CATSRDFFSGEGANEQFF
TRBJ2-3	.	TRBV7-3	CASSSGSTDTQYF
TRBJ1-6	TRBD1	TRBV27	CASSQDREYSPLHF
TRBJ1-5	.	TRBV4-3	CASSQDAGGSNQPQHF
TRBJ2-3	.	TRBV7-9	CASSELAGTDTQYF
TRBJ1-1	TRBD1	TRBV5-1	CASSSGQGKNTEAFF
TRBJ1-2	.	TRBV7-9	CASSLQQNGYTF
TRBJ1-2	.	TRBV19	CASSISQGPRGYGYTF
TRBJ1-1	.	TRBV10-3	CAISDRSEAFF
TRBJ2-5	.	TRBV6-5	CASSPSAVGETQYF
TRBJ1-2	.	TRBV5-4	CASSLGGQGSAYGYTF
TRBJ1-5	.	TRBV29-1	CSVGGGGNQPQHF
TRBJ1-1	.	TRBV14	CASSLQGGTEAFF
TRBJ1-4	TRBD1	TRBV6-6	CASSRQGALEKLFF
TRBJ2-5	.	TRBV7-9	CASSFGSATETRYF
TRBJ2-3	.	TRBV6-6	CASMGFSTDTQYF
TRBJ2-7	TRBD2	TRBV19	CASSSPTSGAQREQYF
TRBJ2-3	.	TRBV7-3	CASSPGAGDGTQYF
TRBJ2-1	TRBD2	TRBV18	CASSPLTSGSSYNEQFF
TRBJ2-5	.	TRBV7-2	CASSFEGGFQETQYF
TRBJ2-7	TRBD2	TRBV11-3	CASSFTSGYEQYF
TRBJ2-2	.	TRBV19	CVSSTAGTNTGELFF
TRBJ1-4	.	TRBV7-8	CASSLFRVWGEKLFF
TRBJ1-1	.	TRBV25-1	CASRGRFFNTEAFF
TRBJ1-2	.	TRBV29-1	CSVVTGLGYGYTF
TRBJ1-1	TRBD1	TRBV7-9	CASSDEGQGLNTEAFF
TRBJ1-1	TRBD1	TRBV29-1	CSVKTTGGWNTEAFF
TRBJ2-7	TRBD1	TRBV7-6	CASSPPGDRAYEQYF
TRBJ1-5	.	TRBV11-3	CASTDFQPQHF
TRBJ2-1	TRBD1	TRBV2	CASSGPDRGAGEQFF